This TCR beta chain was recovered during a study of blood T cell repertoires in COVID-19. As for the study in general: Sample material is recorded as cDNA or gDNA derived from T cells, B-cell-depleted T cells, or PBMCs.

In the authors' methods: Amplifying reference gene primers gave estimates of nucleated cell counts. Only in-frame clones appear in the TCRdb table, and some are missing; sequencing was by immunoSEQ multiplex PCR. The V and J calls and clone size were taken over from that table, and D and trimming were inferred from the DNA. In the table there are hundreds of thousands of clones, 83% of which are singletons. The Seattle patients joined while their infection was active and were tracked longitudinally afterward. Germline CDR1 and CDR2: MDHEN and SYDVKM. CDR3 size: 15 residues. V shed 5 bases, J shed 4 bases, and the junction held 7 bases outside the gene matches.

The sequencing sample was made of peripheral blood. J is TRBJ2-5 and V is TRBV28; 10 nucleotides match TRBD1. This TCR came from a woman in her thirties with COVID-19, enrolled during active disease. This CDR3 reads CASSPPGTGVETQYF. CDR3 DNA sequence: TGTGCCAGCAGTCCCCCCGGGACAGGGGTAGAGACCCAGTACTTC.